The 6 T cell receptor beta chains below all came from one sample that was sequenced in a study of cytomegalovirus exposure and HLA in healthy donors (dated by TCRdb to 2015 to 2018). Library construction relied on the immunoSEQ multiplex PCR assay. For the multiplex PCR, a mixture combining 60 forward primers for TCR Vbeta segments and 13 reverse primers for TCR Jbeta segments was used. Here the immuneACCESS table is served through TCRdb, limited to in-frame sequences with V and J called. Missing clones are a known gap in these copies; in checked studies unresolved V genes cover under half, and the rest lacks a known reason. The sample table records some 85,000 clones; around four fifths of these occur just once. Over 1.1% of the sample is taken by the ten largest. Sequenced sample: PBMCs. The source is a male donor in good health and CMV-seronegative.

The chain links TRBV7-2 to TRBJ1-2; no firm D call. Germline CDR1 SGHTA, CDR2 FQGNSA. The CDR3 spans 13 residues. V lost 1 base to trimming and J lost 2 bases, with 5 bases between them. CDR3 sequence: CASSLERNYGYTF. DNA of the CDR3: TGTGCCAGCAGCTTAGAACGGAACTATGGCTACACCTTC.

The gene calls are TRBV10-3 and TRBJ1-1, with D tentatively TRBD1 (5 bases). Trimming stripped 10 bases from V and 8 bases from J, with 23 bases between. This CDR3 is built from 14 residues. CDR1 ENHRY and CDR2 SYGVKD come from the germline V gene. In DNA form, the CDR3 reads TGTGCCACCTCGGCCGCCGGGGGGAACAGGGAAGCTTTCTTT. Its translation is CATSAAGGNREAFF.

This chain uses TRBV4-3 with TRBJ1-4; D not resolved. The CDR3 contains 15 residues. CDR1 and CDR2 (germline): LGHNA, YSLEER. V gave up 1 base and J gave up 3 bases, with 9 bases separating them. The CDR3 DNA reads TGCGCCAGCAGCCAAGTCAGCCAGGCTAATGAAAAACTGTTTTTT. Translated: CASSQVSQANEKLFF.

CDR3 DNA sequence: TGTGCCAGCAGCTTAGGGGGGGACAGACTATCCTACGAGCAGTACTTC. Amino acids: CASSLGGDRLSYEQYF. The chain joins TRBV7-2 to TRBJ2-7, with a tentative D call TRBD1 (7 bases). CDR1 and CDR2 (germline): SGHTA, FQGNSA. CDR3 length: 16 amino acids. The V and J ends lost 1 base and 1 base respectively, with 14 bases between them.

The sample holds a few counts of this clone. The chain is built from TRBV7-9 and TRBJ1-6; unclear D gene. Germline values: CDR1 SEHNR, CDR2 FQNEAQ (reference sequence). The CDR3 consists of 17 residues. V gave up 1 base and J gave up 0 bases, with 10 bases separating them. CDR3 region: CASSLDPTSSYNSPLHF. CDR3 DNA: TGTGCCAGCAGCTTAGACCCGACAAGCTCCTATAATTCACCCCTCCACTTT. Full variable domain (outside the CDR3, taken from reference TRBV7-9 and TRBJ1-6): DTGVSQNPRHKITKRGQNVTFRCDPISEHNRLYWYRQTLGQGPEFLTYFQNEAQLEKSRLLSDRFSAERPKGSFSTLEIQRTEQGDSAMYLCASSLDPTSSYNSPLHFGNGTRLTVT.

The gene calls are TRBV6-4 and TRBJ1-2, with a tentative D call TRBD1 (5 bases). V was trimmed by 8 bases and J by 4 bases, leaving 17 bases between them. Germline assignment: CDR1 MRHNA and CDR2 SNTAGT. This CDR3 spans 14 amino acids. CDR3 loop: CASRVGPEGYGYTF. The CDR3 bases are TGTGCCAGCCGGGTGGGGCCGGAGGGCTATGGCTACACCTTC.